The next 7 T cell receptor beta chains were all read from a single sample in a study of blood T cell repertoires in COVID-19 (dated by TCRdb to about 2020). Library construction relied on the immunoSEQ multiplex PCR assay. Not all clones reach the TCRdb copy of this immuneACCESS table, which keeps in-frame sequences only. Checked studies attribute under half of the gap to unresolved V genes and leave the rest unexplained. Counted in this sample were about 260,000 clones; around 86% of them appeared once. In total, the top ten clones hold around 8.8% of the sample. Source material: peripheral blood. These TCRs come from a man aged 35 to 55 with active or convalescent COVID-19.

This rearrangement joins TRBV11-2 to TRBJ2-1; no clear D gene. The CDR3 runs to 12 residues. The V gene lost 5 bases and the J gene lost 7 bases, with 9 bases spanning the gap. CDR1 is SGHAT, CDR2 FQNNGV, per germline. DNA for the CDR3: TGTGCCAGCAGCCCGGAGATTAATGAGCAGTTCTTC. It specifies CASSPEINEQFF. Looking up the rest from reference TRBV11-2 and TRBJ2-1 gives the full variable domain: EAGVAQSPRYKIIEKRQSVAFWCNPISGHATLYWYQQILGQGPKLLIQFQNNGVVDDSQLPKDRFSAERLKGVDSTLKIQPAKLEDSAVYLCASSPEINEQFFGPGTRLTVL.

The chain links TRBV6-1 to TRBJ1-5; D might be TRBD1 (5 bases). Trimming stripped 2 bases from V and 3 bases from J, with 8 bases between. The CDR3 length is 14 residues. In germline, CDR1 is MNHNS, CDR2 SASEGT. Here the CDR3 reads CASSERDYNQPQHF. CDR3 DNA: TGTGCCAGCAGTGAAAGGGACTACAATCAGCCCCAGCATTTT.

V usage is TRBV2 and J usage is TRBJ1-5, with unresolved D. Germline values: CDR1 SNHLY, CDR2 FYNNEI. The CDR3 sequence is 14 residues long. V was trimmed by 7 bases and J by 4 bases, leaving 14 bases between them. CDR3 coding DNA: TGTGCCAGCATGATGGAAACGGGAAATCAGCCCCAGCATTTT. This gives the protein CASMMETGNQPQHF. Variable domain in full (rest from reference TRBV2 and TRBJ1-5): EPEVTQTPSHQVTQMGQEVILRCVPISNHLYFYWYRQILGQKVEFLVSFYNNEISEKSEIFDDQFSVERPDGSNFTLKIRSTKLEDSAMYFCASMMETGNQPQHFGDGTRLSIL.

The rearrangement uses TRBV11-3 and TRBJ1-1, with D tentatively TRBD1 (5 bases). Trimming removed 5 bases from V and 10 bases from J, with 14 bases in between. The CDR3 runs 12 residues. CDR1 SGHNT and CDR2 YENEEA come from the germline V gene. The CDR3 loop is CASSLNGGRAFF. The CDR3 DNA is TGTGCCAGCAGCCTCAACGGGGGGAGAGCTTTCTTT.

Here the CDR3 DNA reads TGTGCCAGCAGTGGCGGGGGGGTCCGGGATACGCAGTATTTT. Residues: CASSGGGVRDTQYF. The chain couples TRBV7-6 to TRBJ2-3; 9 bases align to TRBD2. The CDR3 runs 14 residues. CDR1 and CDR2 from the germline V gene are SGHVS and FNYEAQ. V shed 6 bases and J 6 bases; nucleotides not matched to a gene: 7.

V and J are TRBV2 and TRBJ1-5; TRBD1 agrees at 10 bases. V shed 7 bases, J shed 5 bases, and the junction held 5 bases outside the gene matches. Germline V gives CDR1 SNHLY, CDR2 FYNNEI. There are 14 residues in the CDR3. The CDR3 DNA follows: TGTGCCAGCATGGGGGGACAGGGGCATCAGCCCCAGCATTTT. Translating it yields CASMGGQGHQPQHF.

This clone came up a few times. This chain connects TRBV9 to TRBJ2-7; no clear D gene. Germline assignment: CDR1 SGDLS and CDR2 YYNGEE. The ends were cut back, 2 bases at V and 0 bases at J, with 12 bases in the middle. The CDR3 is 15 amino acids. Here the CDR3 DNA reads TGTGCCAGCAGCGTTGCGCCTCTGAGCTCCTACGAGCAGTACTTC. Amino acids: CASSVAPLSSYEQYF.